The present entry profiles one T cell receptor beta chain with its context. This entry comes from a study of blood T cell repertoires in COVID-19. For the study at large: Sites in the United States, Italy and Spain provided acute and convalescent COVID-19 samples. From T cells, B-cell-depleted T cells, or PBMCs came the material, which was cDNA or gDNA.

In the source study's methods: How many nucleated cells were present was estimated from reference gene primer amplification. Clones were read by immunoSEQ multiplex PCR, and TCRdb kept only the in-frame ones, dropping some. That table gives V, J and clone size, and the DNA gave D and trimming. This table has about 370,000 clones, 91% appearing once. Germline CDR1 and CDR2: GTSNPN and SVGIG (reference sequence). This CDR3 comprises 13 residues. The V gene lost 3 bases and the J gene lost 3 bases, with 11 bases spanning the gap. The sequenced material came from PBMCs or T cells enriched from blood (not recorded which). This TCR was recovered from a woman aged 35 to 49 who had been exposed to COVID-19. This chain joins TRBV30 and TRBJ1-2; D uncertain. For the CDR3, the DNA is TGTGCCTGGAGGAGGGCTGTTTACTATGGCTACACCTTC. The encoded protein is CAWRRAVYYGYTF.